This T cell receptor (beta chain) stems from a study of T cell repertoires in aging, cancer and after chemotherapy. Study context: Healthy donor repertoires were recorded over several months to years and showed clear clonal overlap.

This CDR3 has 11 amino acids. Germline loops: CDR1 SQVTM, CDR2 ANQGSEA. With 2 bases clipped from V and 12 bases from J, the junction kept 5 bases outside the gene matches. Notes on the study in general: Untreated cancer patients had significantly lower blood TCR diversity than age-matched healthy donors.

Amplification of TCR beta used genomic DNA extracted from peripheral blood. This clonotype is medium-sized (0.01 to 0.1%) in the sample. What it binds is not known. TRB rearrangements spanning V, D and J were amplified using mixed TRB-A/B primers. TCRdb redid the calling of the multiplex PCR reads with MiXCR, one entry per CDR3 protein. The profile covers 10,000 to 13,000 distinct CDR3 sequences, with approximately 30% appearing a single time and 3% to 4% taken by the ten largest. The sequence derives from a human donor in good health. Specimen: blood. The chain employs TRBV29-1 and TRBJ2-7, with 9 bases matching TRBD1. The CDR3 region is CSVETGGLLYF. As DNA, the CDR3 is TGCAGCGTTGAAACAGGGGGCCTTCTGTACTTC.